This is a list of T cell receptor beta chains from one sample in a study of Ad26.COV2.S vaccination and SARS-CoV-2 variants. The data were produced by immunoSEQ multiplex PCR, yet TCRdb's version contains in-frame clones alone and is incomplete. Of 250,000 to 300,000 clones in the sample, more than 75% were seen once. This specimen consisted of peripheral blood, obtained in a trial of Ad26.COV2.S vaccine versus placebo. The receptors shown here come from a person aged 18 to 65 who received the Ad26.COV2.S COVID-19 vaccine or a placebo. CDR3s include the opening cysteine and the closing phenylalanine or tryptophan. Fields, in order: D gene, J gene, V gene, clone size, CDR3 DNA, CDR3 protein. A D gene is named only where the DNA matches it firmly. Clone sizes are given selectively: once, few, many, or a class where the clone is expanded.

TRBD1,TRBJ1-4,TRBV5-1,-,TGCGCCAGCAGCTTAGGACAGGGATCAACTAATGAAAAACTGTTTTTT,CASSLGQGSTNEKLFF
TRBD1,TRBJ2-5,TRBV18,-,TGTGCCAGCTCACCACCGGGGACAGCGCAAGAGACCCAGTACTTC,CASSPPGTAQETQYF
-,TRBJ2-3,TRBV5-6,-,TGTGCCAGCAGCTTCGGATCTAGCACAGATACGCAGTATTTT,CASSFGSSTDTQYF
-,TRBJ2-1,TRBV4-1,-,TGCGCCAGCAGCCAAGATGTGGGCAGGGCCTCCTACAATGAGCAGTTCTTC,CASSQDVGRASYNEQFF
-,TRBJ1-6,TRBV2,-,TGTGCCAGCAGCCAAGGTCGGAGCTCCTATAATTCACCCCTCCACTTT,CASSQGRSSYNSPLHF
TRBD2,TRBJ2-5,TRBV6-5,-,TGTGCCAGCAGTTACTCCGGGGGGGCCCAGTACTTC,CASSYSGGAQYF
TRBD1,TRBJ2-5,TRBV6-2/TRBV6-3,-,TGTGCCAGCAGTTACTCGACAGGGGGCATTAGCGGGGTTCAAGAGACCCAGTACTTC,CASSYSTGGISGVQETQYF
TRBD1,TRBJ2-2,TRBV7-9,-,TGTGCCAGCAGCGGATGGACAGGGGACACCGGGGAGCTGTTTTTT,CASSGWTGDTGELFF
-,TRBJ2-7,TRBV10-3,many,TGTGCCATCGGAACGACAGGAGCGCACTACGAGCAGTACTTC,CAIGTTGAHYEQYF
TRBD1,TRBJ1-2,TRBV19,-,TGTGCCAGTAGTATCACCGGACGACAGGGGAACTATGGCTACACCTTC,CASSITGRQGNYGYTF
-,TRBJ1-1,TRBV6-5,-,TGTGCCAGCAGTTACTGGGGTTTGGACACTGAAGCTTTCTTT,CASSYWGLDTEAFF
TRBD1,TRBJ1-1,TRBV5-1,once,TGCGCCAGCAGCATCGGGACAGGGGGCGCCCGAACTGAAGCTTTCTTT,CASSIGTGGARTEAFF
TRBD1,TRBJ1-3,TRBV27,-,TGTGCCAGCAGGAAGGGGGCGGCTGGAAACACCATATATTTT,CASRKGAAGNTIYF
-,TRBJ2-1,TRBV24-1,-,TGTGCCACCAGTGATCTTTTAAATGAGCAGTTCTTC,CATSDLLNEQFF
-,TRBJ1-2,TRBV6-1,-,TGTGCCAGCAGTGAGGGTTCCTATGGCTACACCTTC,CASSEGSYGYTF
TRBD2,TRBJ2-3,TRBV9,-,TGTGCCAGCGGGTCGGGGACTAACACAGATACGCAGTATTTT,CASGSGTNTDTQYF
-,TRBJ1-5,TRBV7-2,-,TGTGCCAGCAGCTTAGTGGGGGGTCCAACCAATCAGCCCCAGCATTTT,CASSLVGGPTNQPQHF
TRBD2,TRBJ2-3,TRBV30,-,TGTGCCTGGGACTTTGGTGCGGGAGGGGGCTCAGATACGCAGTATTTT,CAWDFGAGGGSDTQYF
TRBD2,TRBJ2-3,TRBV18,-,TGTGCCAGCTCACTTAGCGGGGATACAGATACGCAGTATTTT,CASSLSGDTDTQYF
-,TRBJ1-5,TRBV2,-,TGTGCCAGCAGTGAGTTAACGAGCAATCAGCCCCAGCATTTT,CASSELTSNQPQHF
-,TRBJ1-6,TRBV11-2,few,TGTGCCAGCAGGCTCCTGAGCACAGGGTACAATTCACCCCTCCACTTT,CASRLLSTGYNSPLHF
-,TRBJ1-2,TRBV19,-,TGTGCCAGTAGTATTAACTCTGGTTATGGCTACACCTTC,CASSINSGYGYTF
-,TRBJ2-4,TRBV3-1/TRBV3-2,-,TGTGCCAGCAGTAGGGGGGCAAACATAGCCAAAAACATTCAGTACTTC,CASSRGANIAKNIQYF
TRBD1,TRBJ1-2,TRBV4-2,-,TGTGCCAGCAGCCAAGATCTCCGACAGGGGATGGAATTTTATGGCTACACCTTC,CASSQDLRQGMEFYGYTF
-,TRBJ2-3,TRBV24-1,-,TGTGCCACCAGTGATCATTCCAGTACCTCTAGCACAGATACGCAGTATTTT,CATSDHSSTSSTDTQYF
-,TRBJ2-5,TRBV2,-,TGTGCCAGCAGTGAAAGGATGACGGAGACCCAGTACTTC,CASSERMTETQYF
-,TRBJ2-7,TRBV6-5,-,TGTGCCAGCACCGCTGGCCAGGAAACCTACGAGCAGTACTTC,CASTAGQETYEQYF
-,TRBJ2-1,TRBV12-3/TRBV12-4,once,TGTGCCAGCAGTTCCCGGGGTGAGCAGTTCTTC,CASSSRGEQFF